The entry that follows covers one T cell receptor beta chain sequence. These data come from a study of T cell changes during pregnancy in multiple sclerosis. This table comes from immunoSEQ multiplex PCR, and its TCRdb copy is limited to in-frame clones, with some not included. Of 98,000 or so clones detected, approximately 94% appear once; the ten largest clones hold about 0.95%. The CDR3 is 15 amino acids. The sequencing here drew on peripheral blood, taken after pregnancy. The chain uses TRBV21-1 and TRBJ2-3; the table calls TRBD1, which could not be checked here. TRBV21-1 constitutes a pseudogene. The receptor was derived from a female donor with multiple sclerosis, enrolled in a pregnancy study. As DNA, the CDR3 is TGTGCCAGCAGCAAAGGGGCAGGGGCCACAGATACGCAGTATTTT. This encodes CASSKGAGATDTQYF.